Listed below are T cell receptor beta chains from one sample, sequenced in a study of long-term antiretroviral therapy in people with HIV. Sequenced by immunoSEQ multiplex PCR; TCRdb stores in-frame clones only, minus some. The data contain 20,000 to 30,000 clones, roughly 96% of them singletons. This material consisted of unsorted PBMCs, taken less than 5 years after starting antiretroviral therapy. The receptors stem from a woman aged 45-65 years with HIV. Both conserved end residues are part of each CDR3. A D gene is named only where the DNA matches it firmly. Clone size is stated in some rows and not others, as once, few, many or a class when expanded.

clone size	D gene	V gene	J gene	CDR3 DNA	CDR3 protein
.	TRBD1	TRBV9	TRBJ2-1	TGTGCCAGCAGCCCTCGGGACAGGTTCAACAATGAGCAGTTCTTC	CASSPRDRFNNEQFF
.	.	TRBV2	TRBJ2-1	TGTGCCAGCAGTGAGGGCCGGGGATCTAGTTTCAATGAGCAGTTCTTC	CASSEGRGSSFNEQFF
.	.	TRBV9	TRBJ2-3	TGTGCCAGCAACACCCTTCCGGTCTTAGATACGCAGTATTTT	CASNTLPVLDTQYF
few	.	TRBV12-5	TRBJ1-5	TGTGCTAGTGGTACAGGGAGCAATCAGCCCCAGCATTTT	CASGTGSNQPQHF
.	TRBD2	TRBV5-1	TRBJ2-7	TGCGCCAGCAGCTTGGGGGGGGCGGGAGGAGCCTACGAGCAGTACTTC	CASSLGGAGGAYEQYF
.	.	TRBV5-1	TRBJ2-3	TGCGCCAGCAGCTTGGAGGGTGGGGTAGTGCGTACGCAGTATTTT	CASSLEGGVVRTQYF
once	.	TRBV10-2	TRBJ2-2	TGCGCCAGCAGTGACGACAGTTCGAACACCGGGGAGCTGTTTTTT	CASSDDSSNTGELFF
.	.	TRBV6-1	TRBJ2-7	TGTGCCAGCAGTGAATGGGCGGGGAGCTACGAGCAGTACTTC	CASSEWAGSYEQYF
.	.	TRBV11-2	TRBJ2-3	TGTGCCAGCAGCCTATTTAATTCCAGGGGCCCCGGCACAGATACGCAGTATTTT	CASSLFNSRGPGTDTQYF
.	.	TRBV4-3	TRBJ1-2	TGCGCCAGCAGCCGACTAGGGACCTATGGCTACACCTTC	CASSRLGTYGYTF
.	TRBD2	TRBV19	TRBJ2-1	TGTGCCAGTGGTTCTAGCGGGAGGGCAAAGAATGAGCAGTTCTTC	CASGSSGRAKNEQFF
.	TRBD2	TRBV6-5	TRBJ2-3	TGTGCCAGCAGCCCCCTGAGCGGGAGGAAAGATACGCAGTATTTT	CASSPLSGRKDTQYF
medium-sized	TRBD2	TRBV9	TRBJ2-7	TGTGCCAGCAGCGTGGACGGACTAGCGGGAGCCGAGCAGTACTTC	CASSVDGLAGAEQYF
.	TRBD2	TRBV5-5	TRBJ2-3	TGTGCCAGCAGCTGGGGGACTAGCGGAAACACAGATACGCAGTATTTT	CASSWGTSGNTDTQYF
.	TRBD1	TRBV27	TRBJ1-4	TGTGCCAGCAGTTCCCCGGGACAGCCTGCTAATGAAAAACTGTTTTTT	CASSSPGQPANEKLFF
once	.	TRBV27	TRBJ2-7	TGTGCCAGCAGTTTGGGCCGGGGGAATTCCTACGAGCAGTACTTC	CASSLGRGNSYEQYF
.	TRBD2	TRBV10-3	TRBJ2-7	TGTGCCATCAGTGAGTCGTTCCCTAGCGGGAAAGGCTACGAGCAGTACTTC	CAISESFPSGKGYEQYF
.	.	TRBV19	TRBJ2-6	TGTGCCAGTAGTATCGGGTTTCGCTCTGGGGCCAACGTCCTGACTTTC	CASSIGFRSGANVLTF